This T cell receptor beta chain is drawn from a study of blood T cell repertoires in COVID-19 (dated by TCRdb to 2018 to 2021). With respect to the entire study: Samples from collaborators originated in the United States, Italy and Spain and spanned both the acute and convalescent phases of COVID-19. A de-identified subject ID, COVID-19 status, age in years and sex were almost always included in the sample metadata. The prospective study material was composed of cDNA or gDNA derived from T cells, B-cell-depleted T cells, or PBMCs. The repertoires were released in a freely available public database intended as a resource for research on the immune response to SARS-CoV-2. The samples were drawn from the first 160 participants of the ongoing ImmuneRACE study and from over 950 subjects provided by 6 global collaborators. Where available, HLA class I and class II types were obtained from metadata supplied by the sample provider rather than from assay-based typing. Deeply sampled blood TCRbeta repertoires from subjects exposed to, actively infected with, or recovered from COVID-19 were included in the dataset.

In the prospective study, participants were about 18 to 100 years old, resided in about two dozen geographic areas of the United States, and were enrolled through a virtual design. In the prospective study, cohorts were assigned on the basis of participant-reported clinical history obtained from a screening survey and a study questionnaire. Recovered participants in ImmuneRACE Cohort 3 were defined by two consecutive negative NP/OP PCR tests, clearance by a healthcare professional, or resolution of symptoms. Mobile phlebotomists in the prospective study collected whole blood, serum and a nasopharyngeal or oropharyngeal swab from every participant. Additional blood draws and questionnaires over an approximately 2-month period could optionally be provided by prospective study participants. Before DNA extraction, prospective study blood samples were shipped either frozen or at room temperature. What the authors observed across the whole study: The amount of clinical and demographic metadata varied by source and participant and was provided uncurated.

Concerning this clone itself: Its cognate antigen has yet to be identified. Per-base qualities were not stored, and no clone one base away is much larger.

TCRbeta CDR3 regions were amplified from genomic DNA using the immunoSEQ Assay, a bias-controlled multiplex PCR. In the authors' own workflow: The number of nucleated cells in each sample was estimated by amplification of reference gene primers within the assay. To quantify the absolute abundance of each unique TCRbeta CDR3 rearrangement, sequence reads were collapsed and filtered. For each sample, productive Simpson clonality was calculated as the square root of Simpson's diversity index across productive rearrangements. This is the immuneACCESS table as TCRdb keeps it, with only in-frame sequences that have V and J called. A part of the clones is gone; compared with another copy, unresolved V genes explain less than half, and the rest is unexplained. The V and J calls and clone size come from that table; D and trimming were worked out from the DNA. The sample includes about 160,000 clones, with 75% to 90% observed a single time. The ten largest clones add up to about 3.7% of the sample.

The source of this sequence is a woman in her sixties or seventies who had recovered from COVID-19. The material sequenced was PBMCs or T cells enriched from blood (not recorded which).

The bases are TGTGCCATCAAGGAGACCACCGAAGCTTTCTTT. This gives the protein CAIKETTEAFF. The rearranged segments are TRBV10-3 and TRBJ1-1, with the D gene call left open. V is pared back by 7 bases and J by 8 bases, with 11 bases lying between the germline termini. CDR1 and CDR2, per the germline V gene, are ENHRY and SYGVKD. The cysteine opens and the phenylalanine closes a CDR3 of 11 amino acids. Only CDR3 DNA is held: 33 bases, read in frame from base 1.